These 23 T cell receptor beta chains originate from one sample sequenced in a study of post-analysis software for immune sequencing data (dated by TCRdb to 2013 to 2016). What the authors observed across the whole study: A few TRBV segments, including TRBV5-6, TRBV5-1 and TRBV20-1, were significantly more frequent in patients than controls.

Preparation of the library involved PCR. The reads were generated on an Illumina HiSeq 2500. To reduce PCR and sequencing biases, unique molecular identifiers were incorporated into the TCR beta cDNA libraries. TCRdb ran its own pipeline on the public reads, namely fastp trimming at Q25 and MiXCR clone calling, and kept in-frame beta chains. CDR3 protein sequences are deduplicated, and each keeps its most common genes and DNA. The sample data list about 770,000 distinct CDR3 sequences, and 35% to 55% of these were observed just once. Approximately 5% of the sample belongs to the ten largest clones. The antigens for these receptors are not known. The sample was blood. These receptors all come from a girl aged 5-17 years with multiple sclerosis.

The chain joins TRBV28 to TRBJ2-1; 7 positions match TRBD2. Germline trimming cut 8 bases from V and 4 bases from J; bases unmatched to any gene: 5. Germline CDR1 reads MDHEN; CDR2 reads SYDVKM. The CDR3 loop spans 13 amino acids. CDR3 loop: CASLGGMYNEQFF. Written as DNA, the CDR3 is TGTGCCAGCCTCGGGGGGATGTACAATGAGCAGTTCTTC.

The DNA of the CDR3 is TGCAGTGCTAGTAGACTAGCGGGAGTGGGTGAGCAGTTCTTC. It is translated as CSASRLAGVGEQFF. The chain joins TRBV20-1 to TRBJ2-1; TRBD2 matches at 12 bases. CDR1 DFQATT and CDR2 SNEGSKA come from the germline V gene (reference sequence). V gave up 3 bases and J gave up 9 bases; unmatched junction bases: 6. The CDR3 sequence is 14 residues long.

J is TRBJ2-5 and V is TRBV7-2; 9 bases fit TRBD1. The CDR3 has 16 amino acids. V dropped 5 bases and J dropped 1; count of bases not matched to a gene: 8. In germline, CDR1 is SGHTA, CDR2 FQGNSA. Written as DNA, the CDR3 is TGTGCCAGCAGCCCCAGAAGGACAGGGGTCCAAGAGACCCAGTACTTC. This codes for CASSPRRTGVQETQYF. The full variable domain, its missing parts supplied by reference TRBV7-2 and TRBJ2-5, is GAGVSQSPSNKVTEKGKDVELRCDPISGHTALYWYRQSLGQGLEFLIYFQGNSAPDKSGLPSDRFSAERTGGSVSTLTIQRTQQEDSAVYLCASSPRRTGVQETQYFGPGTRLLVL.

This clonotype was found a few times. This rearrangement joins TRBV2 to TRBJ2-7; weak D call: TRBD1 (5 bases). The CDR3 sequence is 13 residues long. V lost 1 base, J lost 6 bases, and 10 bases lay in between. Per germline, CDR1 SNHLY and CDR2 FYNNEI. This chain's CDR3 is CASSEGQGGEQYF. In DNA form, the CDR3 reads TGTGCCAGCAGTGAAGGGCAGGGTGGCGAGCAGTACTTC.

The chain is built from TRBV7-9 and TRBJ2-7; 9 bases map to TRBD1. J lost 2 bases, V lost 6 bases, and 5 bases had no gene match. Germline values: CDR1 SEHNR, CDR2 FQNEAQ (reference sequence). The CDR3 is 14 amino acids. In DNA form, the CDR3 reads TGTGCCAGCAGATTGGGGACAGGGACCTACGAGCAGTACTTC. This encodes CASRLGTGTYEQYF.

This clonotype was observed a few times. This chain links TRBV7-2 with TRBJ2-5; unclear D gene. Deletions cut 2 bases from V and 3 bases from J, with 7 bases between. The CDR3 covers 13 residues. Germline loops: CDR1 SGHTA, CDR2 FQGNSA. CDR3 coding DNA: TGTGCCAGCAGCTTAAATAACAAAGAGACCCAGTACTTC. Translating it yields CASSLNNKETQYF.

This clonotype was seen once. V usage is TRBV15 and J usage is TRBJ2-3, with D possibly matching TRBD2 (5 bases). The CDR3 covers 17 residues. Trimming cost V 0 bases and J 0 bases, with 13 bases left between them. Germline V CDR1 and CDR2: LNHNV, YYDKDF (reference sequence). The CDR3 loop is CATSRDKGAASTDTQYF. Written as DNA, the CDR3 is TGTGCCACCAGCAGAGATAAGGGAGCTGCTAGCACAGATACGCAGTATTTT.

This sequence joins TRBV7-9 and TRBJ2-5, with 8 positions matching TRBD2. The length of the CDR3 is 17 residues. The germline V gene encodes CDR1 SEHNR and CDR2 FQNEAQ (reference sequence). V gave up 0 bases and J gave up 4 bases; unmatched junction bases: 10. The CDR3 DNA reads TGTGCCAGCAGCTTAGCGGTTCCAGCGGGGGCTGGAGAGACCCAGTACTTC. It codes for CASSLAVPAGAGETQYF.

The chain carries TRBV4-1 and TRBJ2-5; D call uncertain. V gave up 1 base and J gave up 0 bases, with 12 bases separating them. The CDR3 consists of 16 residues. CDR1 is MGHRA and CDR2 is YSYEKL in the germline V gene. The CDR3 region is CASSQGAIPYQETQYF. Here the CDR3 DNA reads TGCGCCAGCAGCCAAGGGGCGATTCCGTACCAAGAGACCCAGTACTTC.

The V call is TRBV9, the J call TRBJ2-1; D gene ambiguous. Per germline, CDR1 SGDLS and CDR2 YYNGEE. The CDR3 runs 16 residues. With 0 bases removed from V and 6 bases from J, the gap between germline ends came to 16 bases. This CDR3 reads CASSVAAHGVANEQFF. The CDR3 DNA reads TGTGCCAGCAGCGTAGCGGCCCATGGGGTAGCCAATGAGCAGTTCTTC.

The genes are TRBV29-1 and TRBJ2-7, with a tentative D call TRBD2 (6 bases). The CDR3 has 11 residues. The germline V gene encodes CDR1 SQVTM and CDR2 ANQGSEA. V lost 6 bases and J 3 bases, leaving 9 bases between the germline ends. The CDR3 is CSVNSGYEQYF. CDR3 nucleotide sequence: TGCAGCGTGAATAGCGGCTACGAGCAGTACTTC.

CDR3 region: CASISGPGSGANVLTF. The CDR3 region has the DNA TGCGCCAGCATATCAGGGCCGGGTTCTGGGGCCAACGTCCTGACTTTC. This chain connects TRBV10-2 to TRBJ2-6, with D perhaps TRBD1 (5 bases). CDR3 size: 16 residues. Germline assignment: CDR1 WSHSY and CDR2 SAAADI. The V end lost 7 bases, the J end lost 1 base, and 14 bases lay between the germline ends.

This chain uses TRBV12-3 or TRBV12-4 with TRBJ2-5; D is undetermined. This CDR3 region has 13 residues. V was clipped by 0 bases and J by 5 bases, with 7 bases between them. CDR3 loop: CASSLASIETQYF. The CDR3, as DNA: TGTGCCAGCAGTTTAGCATCCATCGAGACCCAGTACTTC.

The chain has TRBV7-6 and TRBJ1-4; TRBD1 aligns across 7 bases. The CDR3 covers 14 residues. J was trimmed by 5 bases and V by 0 bases; bases with no gene match: 0. From germline, CDR1 is SGHVS and CDR2 FNYEAQ. DNA of the CDR3: TGTGCCAGCAGCTTAGCGACAGGGAATGAAAAACTGTTTTTT. The encoded protein is CASSLATGNEKLFF.

This chain joins TRBV9 and TRBJ2-7, with D perhaps TRBD1 or TRBD2 (7 bases each). The ends were cut back, 4 bases at V and 0 bases at J, with 17 bases in the middle. Germline V gene lookup returns CDR1 SGDLS and CDR2 YYNGEE. This CDR3 has 16 amino acids. CDR3: CASSPGGGRRSYEQYF. The CDR3 DNA is TGTGCCAGCAGCCCAGGGGGGGGGAGACGCTCCTACGAGCAGTACTTC.

The V gene is TRBV13, the J gene TRBJ2-7; a possible D gene is TRBD2 (5 bases). Trimming shortened V by 5 bases and J by 5 bases, and 19 bases separated the two germline ends. The germline V gene has CDR1 PRHDT and CDR2 FYEKMQ (reference sequence). The CDR3 consists of 15 residues. The chain's CDR3 is CASSRGRGNINEQYF. The DNA of the CDR3 is TGTGCCAGCAGCCGAGGTCGGGGAAATATCAACGAGCAGTACTTC.

This clonotype was seen only a few times. This chain links TRBV27 with TRBJ2-5; the D gene is possibly TRBD2 (5 bases). The DNA end is more similar to TRBJ2-7, so the J call may be wrong. In germline, CDR1 is MNHEY, CDR2 SMNVEV (reference sequence). CDR3 length: 13 amino acids. Here the CDR3 reads CASSLSTRGEQYF. CDR3 DNA sequence: TGTGCCAGCAGTTTATCTACTAGAGGCGAGCAGTACTTC.

Written as DNA, the CDR3 is TGTGCCAGCAAGCCTGGACTAGTCGAAGAGATCCAGTACTTC. Its protein is CASKPGLVEEIQYF. This sequence joins TRBV6-1 and TRBJ2-7, with TRBD2 matching 7 bases. With 7 bases clipped from V and 10 bases from J, the junction kept 16 bases outside the gene matches. In germline, CDR1 is MNHNS, CDR2 SASEGT. The CDR3 totals 14 residues.

This chain connects TRBV6-5 to TRBJ2-7, with TRBD2 as a possible D gene (6 bases). The germline gives CDR1 MNHEY, CDR2 SVGAGI. Between the trimmed V and J ends, which lost 5 bases and 2 bases, there was a span of 13 bases. This CDR3 contains 14 residues. The CDR3 here is CASSNPGDAYEQYF. CDR3 DNA: TGTGCCAGCAGTAATCCGGGAGACGCCTACGAGCAGTACTTC.

The chain joins TRBV9 to TRBJ1-5; 7 bases are shared with TRBD1. With 0 bases clipped from V and 4 bases from J, the junction kept 1 base outside the gene matches. The CDR3 runs 14 residues. Germline assignment: CDR1 SGDLS and CDR2 YYNGEE. CDR3 nucleotide sequence: TGTGCCAGCAGCGTAGGACAGGGAAATCAGCCCCAGCATTTT. The encoded protein is CASSVGQGNQPQHF.

V gene TRBV7-9 combines with J gene TRBJ2-7; D may be TRBD1 (6 bases). The J call is uncertain, as TRBJ2-4 better fits the DNA end. The germline V gene has CDR1 SEHNR and CDR2 FQNEAQ (reference sequence). The CDR3 sequence is 15 residues long. The CDR3 coding sequence is TGTGCCAGCAGCTTACATCTTCCGACAGGAAACATTCAGTACTTC. Translated, it gives CASSLHLPTGNIQYF.

This clonotype was recorded at least ten times. The chain has TRBV15 and TRBJ2-4; TRBD2 matches at 8 bases. V was pared by 0 bases and J by 5 bases, with 3 bases of the junction left unmatched. There are 15 residues in the CDR3. Germline V CDR1 and CDR2: LNHNV, YYDKDF (reference sequence). DNA of the CDR3: TGTGCCACCAGCAGAGATCGGCGGGAGGAAAACATTCAGTACTTC. This codes for CATSRDRREENIQYF.

This chain connects TRBV6-6 to TRBJ2-3, with D possibly being TRBD1 or TRBD2 (5 bases each). The CDR3 has 12 residues. Trimming cost V 5 bases and J 5 bases, with 8 bases left between them. The germline gives CDR1 MNHNY, CDR2 SVGAGI (reference sequence). CDR3 nucleotides: TGTGCCAGCAGTGGGACCAGAGATACGCAGTATTTT. It specifies CASSGTRDTQYF.